This T cell receptor (beta chain) was profiled in a study of shared clonotypes between healthy human individuals. J gave up 0 bases and V 2 bases, and 1 base lay outside the gene matches. Germline CDR1 SGHRS, CDR2 YFSETQ. The CDR3 length is 16 residues. Some 90 million PBMCs were counted before genomic DNA extraction. The repertoire was sequenced with immunoSEQ multiplex PCR; TCRdb's copy has only in-frame clones and lacks some. The table lists under 600,000 clones, over 60% of them singletons, with around 13% in the top ten. The sample comprised PBMCs. The sequence was obtained from a woman between 40 and 55 years old in good health. Some clones in this sample may be carry-over from other donors' samples. The V and J genes are TRBV5-1 and TRBJ2-3; 12 bases align to TRBD2. The CDR3 is CASSFLAGGSTDTQYF. In nucleotides, the CDR3 is TGCGCCAGCAGCTTTCTAGCGGGAGGGAGCACAGATACGCAGTATTTT.